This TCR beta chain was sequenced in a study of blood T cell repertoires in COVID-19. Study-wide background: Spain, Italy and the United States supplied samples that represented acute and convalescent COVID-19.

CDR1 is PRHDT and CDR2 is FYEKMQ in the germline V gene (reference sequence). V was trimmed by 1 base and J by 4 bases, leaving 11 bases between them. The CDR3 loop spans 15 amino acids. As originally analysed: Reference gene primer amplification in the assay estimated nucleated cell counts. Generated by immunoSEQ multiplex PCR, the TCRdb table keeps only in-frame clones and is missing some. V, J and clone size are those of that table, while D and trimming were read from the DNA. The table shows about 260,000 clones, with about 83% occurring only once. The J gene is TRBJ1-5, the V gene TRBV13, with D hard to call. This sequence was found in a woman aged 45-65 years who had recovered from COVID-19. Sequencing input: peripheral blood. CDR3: CASSLAGSGNQPQHF. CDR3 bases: TGTGCCAGCAGCTTAGCCGGTTCCGGGAATCAGCCCCAGCATTTT.